Listed below are T cell receptor beta chains from one sample, sequenced in a study of blood T cells in healthy people across ages. TCRdb recomputed calls from the 5' RACE reads with MiXCR, one row per CDR3 protein. The repertoire holds some 900,000 distinct CDR3 sequences, with approximately 49% as singletons. The sequenced sample consisted of blood. The receptors derive from a man aged 25 to 40 in good health. CDR3s include the opening cysteine and the closing phenylalanine or tryptophan. D genes are given only for firm matches. Not all rows give a size; the values are once, few, many and, for expanded clones, a class.

v_call	d_call	j_call	clone_size	cdr3_aa	cdr3_nt
TRBV10-3	.	TRBJ2-2	.	CAISGYTGELFF	TGTGCCATCAGTGGGTACACCGGGGAGCTGTTTTTT
TRBV27	.	TRBJ2-7	.	CASSLYRTGEQYF	TGTGCCAGCAGTTTATACAGGACCGGCGAGCAGTACTTC
TRBV7-2	TRBD1	TRBJ2-7	few	CASSHRTGVTYEQYF	TGTGCCAGCAGCCACCGGACAGGGGTCACCTACGAGCAGTACTTC
TRBV5-1	.	TRBJ2-1	few	CASSLAAGAYNEQFF	TGCGCCAGCAGCTTGGCCGCGGGGGCGTACAATGAGCAGTTCTTC
TRBV27	.	TRBJ2-3	.	CASSLIAFSTDTQYF	TGTGCCAGCAGTTTAATCGCTTTTAGCACAGATACGCAGTATTTT
TRBV7-3	.	TRBJ2-5	few	CASSFREGETQYF	TGTGCCAGCAGCTTCCGGGAAGGGGAGACCCAGTACTTC
TRBV4-1	.	TRBJ2-7	.	CASSQDLEQEAQYF	TGCGCCAGCAGCCAAGATCTTGAGCAAGAGGCCCAGTACTTC
TRBV3-1	.	TRBJ2-3	.	CASSQEVDTQYF	TGTGCCAGCAGCCAAGAAGTAGATACGCAGTATTTT
TRBV21-1	.	TRBJ2-5	once	CASSPTGLAIGETQYF	TGTGCCAGCAGCCCCACGGGACTAGCGATAGGAGAGACCCAGTACTTC
TRBV29-1	.	TRBJ1-1	.	CSVEVQGLNTEAFF	TGCAGCGTTGAGGTACAGGGCCTGAACACTGAAGCTTTCTTT
TRBV5-1	TRBD2	TRBJ2-1	.	CASSPQRAGVNEQFF	TGCGCCAGCAGCCCTCAACGAGCGGGGGTAAATGAGCAGTTCTTC
TRBV29-1	.	TRBJ2-3	.	CSVVVARVTDTQYF	TGCAGCGTTGTCGTGGCTAGAGTGACAGATACGCAGTATTTT
TRBV7-2	TRBD2	TRBJ2-7	.	CASSKGTSRAYEQYF	TGTGCCAGCAGCAAAGGGACTAGCCGAGCCTACGAGCAGTACTTC
TRBV7-2	.	TRBJ1-1	.	CASSSYRVDTEAFF	TGTGCCAGCAGCTCGTACCGGGTCGACACTGAAGCTTTCTTT
TRBV7-2	.	TRBJ2-3	.	CASSRGGISTDTQYF	TGTGCCAGCAGCCGAGGGGGAATTAGCACAGATACGCAGTATTTT
TRBV10-3	.	TRBJ2-5	many	CAISESKQGIQETQYF	TGTGCCATCAGTGAGTCGAAGCAGGGGATCCAAGAGACCCAGTACTTC
TRBV3-1	TRBD1	TRBJ1-1	.	CASSQGQGAWTEAFF	TGTGCCAGCAGCCAAGGTCAGGGGGCGTGGACTGAAGCTTTCTTT
TRBV15	.	TRBJ1-5	.	CATSRDEGYNQPRHF	TGTGCCACCAGCAGAGATGAAGGCTACAATCAGCCCCGGCATTTT
TRBV4-1	.	TRBJ2-7	.	CATGASPSSYNEQYF	TGCGCCACCGGTGCTAGCCCGAGCTCCTACAATGAGCAGTACTTC
TRBV18	.	TRBJ1-6	once	CASSHNRDRNSPLHF	TGTGCCAGCTCTCACAACAGGGACCGTAATTCACCCCTCCACTTT
TRBV20-1	TRBD2	TRBJ2-3	.	CSVSSGGGTDTQYF	TGCAGTGTTTCGTCGGGGGGGGGCACAGATACGCAGTATTTT
TRBV28	.	TRBJ2-7	.	CASSFGTPGEQYF	TGTGCCAGCAGTTTTGGGACGCCGGGGGAGCAGTACTTC
TRBV7-9	TRBD2	TRBJ2-7	.	CASSSAGEIQQYF	TGTGCCAGCAGCTCTGCGGGGGAGATTCAGCAGTACTTC
TRBV6-2/TRBV6-3	.	TRBJ2-7	.	CASSLQVTYEQYF	TGTGCCAGCAGTTTACAGGTGACCTACGAGCAGTACTTC
TRBV2	.	TRBJ1-1	once	CASSEVEGVHTEAFF	TGTGCCAGCAGTGAAGTTGAGGGGGTCCACACTGAAGCTTTCTTT
TRBV15	TRBD1	TRBJ1-1	.	CATSRDKGQATGSRATEAFF	TGTGCCACCAGCAGAGATAAGGGTCAAGCGACAGGGTCAAGGGCCACTGAAGCTTTCTTT
TRBV2	TRBD2	TRBJ2-4	.	CASIRGLAGEQYF	TGTGCCAGCATTCGGGGACTAGCTGGGGAGCAGTACTTC
TRBV9	.	TRBJ2-5	.	CASSPTRRAETQYF	TGTGCCAGCAGCCCCACACGAAGGGCAGAGACCCAGTACTTC
TRBV25-1	TRBD1	TRBJ1-2	.	CASSNRGRLDGYTF	TGTGCCAGCAGCAACAGGGGGCGTTTAGATGGCTACACCTTC
TRBV7-9	.	TRBJ1-1	.	CASSLRPQGTEAFF	TGTGCCAGCAGCTTAAGGCCGCAAGGGACTGAAGCTTTCTTT
TRBV9	.	TRBJ2-3	few	CASSVGGLRGIDTQYF	TGTGCCAGCAGCGTAGGGGGACTCCGAGGGATAGATACGCAGTATTTT
TRBV2	TRBD2	TRBJ2-1	.	CASSEDASGRPWDEQFF	TGTGCCAGCAGTGAAGATGCTAGCGGGAGACCTTGGGATGAGCAGTTCTTC
TRBV3-1	TRBD1	TRBJ1-2	.	CASSPNRGIDGYTF	TGTGCCAGCAGCCCAAACAGGGGGATCGATGGCTACACCTTC
TRBV30	.	TRBJ1-4	.	CAWSHRTDGNEKLFF	TGTGCCTGGAGCCATAGGACAGATGGCAACGAAAAACTGTTTTTT
TRBV7-2	.	TRBJ1-2	.	CASSLMAPQDGYTF	TGTGCCAGCAGCTTAATGGCCCCCCAAGATGGCTACACCTTC
TRBV7-8	TRBD1	TRBJ2-7	.	CASSRGTGSHEQYF	TGTGCCAGCAGCCGAGGGACAGGCAGCCACGAGCAGTACTTC
TRBV21-1	.	TRBJ2-1	.	CASSSRNGLGGEEQFF	TGTGCCAGCAGCTCACGGAACGGACTGGGGGGAGAGGAGCAGTTCTTC
TRBV5-1	TRBD1	TRBJ2-7	few	CASSSYTGGSYEQYF	TGCGCCAGCAGCTCTTATACAGGGGGCTCCTACGAGCAGTACTTC
TRBV4-2	TRBD2	TRBJ2-7	many	CASSRVTSGGSYEQYF	TGTGCCAGCAGCCGAGTGACTAGCGGGGGTTCCTACGAGCAGTACTTC
TRBV28	.	TRBJ1-4	.	CASSFPRHEKLFF	TGTGCCAGCAGTTTTCCCCGGCATGAAAAACTGTTTTTT
TRBV5-1	TRBD2	TRBJ2-4	once	CASNLTSEGKNIQYF	TGTGCCAGCAACTTAACTAGCGAAGGCAAAAACATTCAGTACTTC
TRBV4-1	TRBD1	TRBJ2-3	.	CASSPPPVGTGSTTDTQYF	TGCGCCAGCAGCCCTCCTCCCGTGGGGACAGGATCCACCACAGATACGCAGTATTTT
TRBV6-5	TRBD1	TRBJ1-2	.	CASRKDRVGGYTF	TGTGCCAGCAGAAAAGACAGGGTAGGAGGCTACACCTTC
TRBV20-1	.	TRBJ2-3	.	CSAMAGLTDTQYF	TGCAGTGCTATGGCGGGGTTAACAGATACGCAGTATTTT
TRBV7-2	.	TRBJ2-5	.	CASSLQRSNQETQYF	TGTGCCAGCAGCCTCCAACGGAGTAATCAAGAGACCCAGTACTTC
TRBV20-1	TRBD2	TRBJ2-5	.	CSARILAGASWTQYF	TGCAGTGCTAGAATACTAGCGGGCGCATCGTGGACCCAGTACTTC
TRBV5-1	.	TRBJ2-3	.	CASSPDGQPTDTQYF	TGCGCCAGCAGCCCCGACGGGCAGCCAACAGATACGCAGTATTTT
TRBV7-2	TRBD2	TRBJ2-3	.	CASSLASGGPMDTQYF	TGTGCCAGCAGCTTAGCTAGCGGGGGGCCTATGGATACGCAGTATTTT
TRBV20-1	.	TRBJ2-7	.	CSALPWGGQDAYEQYF	TGCAGTGCTTTACCCTGGGGGGGACAAGACGCCTACGAGCAGTACTTC
TRBV20-1	.	TRBJ2-5	once	CSALLRGVETQYF	TGCAGTGCTCTACTCAGGGGGGTAGAGACCCAGTACTTC
TRBV4-1	.	TRBJ2-3	.	CASSQGPAGHTDTQYF	TGCGCCAGCAGCCAAGGTCCAGCGGGCCACACAGATACGCAGTATTTT
TRBV12-3/TRBV12-4	.	TRBJ2-7	.	CASSVQGPYEQYF	TGTGCCAGCAGTGTCCAGGGACCCTACGAGCAGTACTTC